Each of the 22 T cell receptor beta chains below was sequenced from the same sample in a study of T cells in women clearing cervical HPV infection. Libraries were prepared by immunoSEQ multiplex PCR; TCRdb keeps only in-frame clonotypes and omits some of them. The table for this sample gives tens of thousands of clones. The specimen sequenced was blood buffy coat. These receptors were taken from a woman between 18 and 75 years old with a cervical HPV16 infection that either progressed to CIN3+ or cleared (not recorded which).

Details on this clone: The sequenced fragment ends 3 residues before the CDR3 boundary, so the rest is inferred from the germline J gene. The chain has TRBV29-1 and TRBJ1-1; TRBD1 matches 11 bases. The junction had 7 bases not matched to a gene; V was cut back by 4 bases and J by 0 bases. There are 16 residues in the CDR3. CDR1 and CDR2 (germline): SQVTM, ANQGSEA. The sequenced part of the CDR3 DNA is TGCAGCGTTGTTCTGGACAGGGGGCTGATGAACACTGAA. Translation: CSVVLDRGLMNTE. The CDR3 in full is CSVVLDRGLMNTEAFF.

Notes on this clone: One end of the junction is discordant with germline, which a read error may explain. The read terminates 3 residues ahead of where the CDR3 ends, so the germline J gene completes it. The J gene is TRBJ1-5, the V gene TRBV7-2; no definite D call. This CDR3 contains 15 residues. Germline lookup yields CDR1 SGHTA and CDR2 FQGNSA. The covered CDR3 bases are TGTGCCAGCAGCCTAGCTCTGGCGGGCAATCAGCCC. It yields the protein CASSLALAGNQP. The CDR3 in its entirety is CASSLALAGNQPQHF.

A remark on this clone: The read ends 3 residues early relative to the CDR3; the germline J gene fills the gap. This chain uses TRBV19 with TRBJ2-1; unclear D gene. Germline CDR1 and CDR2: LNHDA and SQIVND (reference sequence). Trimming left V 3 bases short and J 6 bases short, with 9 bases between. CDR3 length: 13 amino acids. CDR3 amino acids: CASSITWPNEQFF. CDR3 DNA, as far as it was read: TGTGCCAGTAGTATCACGTGGCCCAATGAG.

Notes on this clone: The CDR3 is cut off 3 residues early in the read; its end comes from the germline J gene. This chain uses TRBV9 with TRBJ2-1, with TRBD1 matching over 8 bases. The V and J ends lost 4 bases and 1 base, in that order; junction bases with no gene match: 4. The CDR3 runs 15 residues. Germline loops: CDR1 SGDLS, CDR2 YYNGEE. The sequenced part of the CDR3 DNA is TGTGCCAGCAGCATCCGGGACAGGTCCTACAATGAG. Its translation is CASSIRDRSYNE. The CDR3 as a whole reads CASSIRDRSYNEQFF.

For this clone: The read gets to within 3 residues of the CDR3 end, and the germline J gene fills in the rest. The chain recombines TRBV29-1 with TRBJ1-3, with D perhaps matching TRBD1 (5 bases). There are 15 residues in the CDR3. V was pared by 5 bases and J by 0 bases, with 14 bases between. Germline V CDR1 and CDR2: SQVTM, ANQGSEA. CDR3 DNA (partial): TGCAGCGTTTCCCCACAGGAACACTCTGGAAACACC. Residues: CSVSPQEHSGNT. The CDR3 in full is CSVSPQEHSGNTIYF.

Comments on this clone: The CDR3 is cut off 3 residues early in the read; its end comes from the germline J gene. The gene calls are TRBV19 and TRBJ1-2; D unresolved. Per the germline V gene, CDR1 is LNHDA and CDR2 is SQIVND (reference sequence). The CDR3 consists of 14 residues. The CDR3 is CASSVDTFSYDYTF. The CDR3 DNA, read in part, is TGTGCCAGTAGTGTCGACACATTTTCCTACGAC.

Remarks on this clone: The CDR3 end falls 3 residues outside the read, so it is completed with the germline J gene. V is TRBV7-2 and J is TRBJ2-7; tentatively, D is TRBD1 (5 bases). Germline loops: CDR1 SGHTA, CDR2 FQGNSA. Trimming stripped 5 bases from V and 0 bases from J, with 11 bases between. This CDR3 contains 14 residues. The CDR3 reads CASSAGYLSYEQYF. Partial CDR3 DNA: TGTGCCAGCAGCGCAGGGTACCTCTCCTACGAG.

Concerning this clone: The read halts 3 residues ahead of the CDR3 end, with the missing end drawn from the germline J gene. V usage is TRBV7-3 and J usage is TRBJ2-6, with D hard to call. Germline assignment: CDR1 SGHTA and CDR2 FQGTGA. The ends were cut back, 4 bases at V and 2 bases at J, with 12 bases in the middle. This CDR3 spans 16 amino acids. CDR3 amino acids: CASSSTHLTGANVLTF. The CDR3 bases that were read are TGTGCCAGCAGCTCCACCCACCTAACTGGGGCCAACGTC.

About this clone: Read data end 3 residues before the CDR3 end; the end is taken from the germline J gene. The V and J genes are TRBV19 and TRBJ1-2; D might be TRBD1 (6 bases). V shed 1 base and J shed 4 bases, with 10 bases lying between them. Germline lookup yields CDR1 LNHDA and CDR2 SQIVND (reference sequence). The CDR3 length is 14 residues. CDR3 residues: CASSIVLDSYGYTF. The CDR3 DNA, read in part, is TGTGCCAGTAGTATAGTCCTGGACAGCTATGGC.

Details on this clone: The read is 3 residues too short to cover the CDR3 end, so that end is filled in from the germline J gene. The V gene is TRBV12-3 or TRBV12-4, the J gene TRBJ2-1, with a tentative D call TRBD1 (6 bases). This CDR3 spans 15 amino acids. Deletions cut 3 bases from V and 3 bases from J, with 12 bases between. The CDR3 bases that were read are TGTGCCAGCAGTTTGGGGGCTGGCAACTACAATGAG. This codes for CASSLGAGNYNE. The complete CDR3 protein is CASSLGAGNYNEQFF.

The covered CDR3 bases are TGCAGTGCCCGAGGCCCCCTGTCCGGGGGGCCTCTCGACGAG. This sequence encodes CSARGPLSGGPLDE. The complete CDR3 protein is CSARGPLSGGPLDEQYF. V and J are TRBV20-1 and TRBJ2-7, with D tentatively TRBD2 (7 bases). With the read ending 3 residues before the CDR3 end, the germline J gene is used to fill in that end. Germline V lookup: CDR1 DFQATT, CDR2 SNEGSKA (reference sequence). Trimming cost V 6 bases and J 5 bases, with 29 bases left between them. The length of the CDR3 is 17 residues.

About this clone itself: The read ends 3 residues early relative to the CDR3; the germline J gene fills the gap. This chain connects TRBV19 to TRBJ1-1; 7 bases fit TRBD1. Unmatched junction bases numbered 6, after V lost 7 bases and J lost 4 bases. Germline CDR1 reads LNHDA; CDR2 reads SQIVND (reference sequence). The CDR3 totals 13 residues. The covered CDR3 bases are TGTGCCAGTACCAATCAGGGGGTCACTGAA. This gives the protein CASTNQGVTE. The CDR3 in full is CASTNQGVTEAFF.

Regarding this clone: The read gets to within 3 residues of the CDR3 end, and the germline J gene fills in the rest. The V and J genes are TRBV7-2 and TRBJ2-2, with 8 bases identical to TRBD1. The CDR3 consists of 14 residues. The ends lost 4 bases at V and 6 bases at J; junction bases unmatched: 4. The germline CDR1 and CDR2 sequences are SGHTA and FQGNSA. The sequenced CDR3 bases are TGTGCCAGCAGCTCAAAACAGGGGGCCGGGGAG. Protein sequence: CASSSKQGAGE. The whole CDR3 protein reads CASSSKQGAGELFF.

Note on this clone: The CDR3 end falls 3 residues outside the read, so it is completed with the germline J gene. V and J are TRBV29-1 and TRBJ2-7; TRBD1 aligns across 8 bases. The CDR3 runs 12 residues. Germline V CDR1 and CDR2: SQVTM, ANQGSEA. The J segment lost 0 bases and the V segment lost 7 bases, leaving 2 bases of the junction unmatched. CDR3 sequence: CSGQGYSYEQYF. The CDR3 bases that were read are TGCAGCGGACAGGGGTACTCCTACGAG.

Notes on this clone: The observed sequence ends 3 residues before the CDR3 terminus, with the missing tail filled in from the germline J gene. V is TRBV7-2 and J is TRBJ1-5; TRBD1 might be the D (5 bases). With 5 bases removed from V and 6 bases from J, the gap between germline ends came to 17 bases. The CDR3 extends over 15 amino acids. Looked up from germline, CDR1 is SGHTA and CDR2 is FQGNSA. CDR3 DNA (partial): TGTGCCAGCAGCCTGCAGGGTTTTATGAGTCAGCCC. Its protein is CASSLQGFMSQP. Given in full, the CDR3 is CASSLQGFMSQPQHF.

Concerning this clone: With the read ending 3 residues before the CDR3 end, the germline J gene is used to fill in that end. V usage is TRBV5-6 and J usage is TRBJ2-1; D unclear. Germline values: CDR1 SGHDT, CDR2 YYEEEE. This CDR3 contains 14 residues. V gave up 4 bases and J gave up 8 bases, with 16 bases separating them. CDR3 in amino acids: CASSTSADWDEQFF. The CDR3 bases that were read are TGTGCCAGCAGCACCAGCGCCGATTGGGATGAG.

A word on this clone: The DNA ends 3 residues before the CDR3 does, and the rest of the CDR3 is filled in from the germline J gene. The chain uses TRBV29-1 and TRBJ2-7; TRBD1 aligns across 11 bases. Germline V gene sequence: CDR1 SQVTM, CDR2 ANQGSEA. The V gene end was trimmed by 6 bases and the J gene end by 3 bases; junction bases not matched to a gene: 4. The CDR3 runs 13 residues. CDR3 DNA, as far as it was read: TGCAGCGTATCCGGGACAGGGGGCTACGAG. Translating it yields CSVSGTGGYE. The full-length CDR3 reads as CSVSGTGGYEQYF.

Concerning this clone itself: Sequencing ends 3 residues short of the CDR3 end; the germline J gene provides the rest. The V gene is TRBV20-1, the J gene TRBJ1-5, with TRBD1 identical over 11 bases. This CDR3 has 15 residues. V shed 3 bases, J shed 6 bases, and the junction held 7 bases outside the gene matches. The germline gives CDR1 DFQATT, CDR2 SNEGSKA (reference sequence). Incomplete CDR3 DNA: TGCAGTGCTAGCCCCTTGGGACAGGGGGTTCAGCCC. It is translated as CSASPLGQGVQP. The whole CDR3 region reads CSASPLGQGVQPQHF.

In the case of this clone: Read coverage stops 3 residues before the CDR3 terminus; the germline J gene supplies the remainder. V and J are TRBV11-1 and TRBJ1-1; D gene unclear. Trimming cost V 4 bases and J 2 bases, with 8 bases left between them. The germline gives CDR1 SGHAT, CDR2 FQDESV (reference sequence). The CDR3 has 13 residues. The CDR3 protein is CASSSRGNTEAFF. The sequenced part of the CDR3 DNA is TGTGCCAGCAGCTCCCGCGGTAACACTGAA.

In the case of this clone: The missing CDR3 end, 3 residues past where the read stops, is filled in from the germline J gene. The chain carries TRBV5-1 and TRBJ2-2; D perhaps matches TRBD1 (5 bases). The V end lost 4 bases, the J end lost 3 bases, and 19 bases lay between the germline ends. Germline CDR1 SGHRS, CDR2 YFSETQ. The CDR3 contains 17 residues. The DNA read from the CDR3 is TGCGCCAGCAGCGCGGACAAACGCGCAGCTTACACCGGGGAG. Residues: CASSADKRAAYTGE. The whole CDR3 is CASSADKRAAYTGELFF.

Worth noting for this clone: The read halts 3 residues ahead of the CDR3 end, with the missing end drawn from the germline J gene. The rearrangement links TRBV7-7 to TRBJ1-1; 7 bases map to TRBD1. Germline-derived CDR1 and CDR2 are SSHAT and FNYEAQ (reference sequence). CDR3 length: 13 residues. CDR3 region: CASSSGPQGEAFF. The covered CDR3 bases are TGTGCCAGCAGCTCGGGACCACAGGGGGAA.

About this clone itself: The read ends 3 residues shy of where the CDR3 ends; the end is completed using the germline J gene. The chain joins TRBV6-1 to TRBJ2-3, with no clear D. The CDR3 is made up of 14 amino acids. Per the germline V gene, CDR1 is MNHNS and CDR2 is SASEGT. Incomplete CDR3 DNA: TGTGCCAGCAGTGACTTGAGGTGGCAAGAGACG. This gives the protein CASSDLRWQET. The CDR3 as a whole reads CASSDLRWQETQYF.